This T cell receptor beta chain is drawn from a study of PD-1 blockade in classical Hodgkin lymphoma. Study-level information: Patients were administered nivolumab (3 mg/kg intravenously) every 2 weeks. Whole-study results and caveats: Reports indicated that newly diagnosed patients had lower baseline TCR diversity than healthy donors did. A significant rise in TCR diversity by C4D1 was seen for CD4+ but not CD8+ cells. Diversity similar to that of newly diagnosed patients was seen at baseline in complete responders.

Relapse was seen in all patients after autologous stem cell transplantation, and brentuximab vedotin exposure was variable. Clones were sequenced by immunoSEQ multiplex PCR, and TCRdb holds only the in-frame ones, with some missing. Among thousands of clones listed, roughly 64% were seen once. For this clone: Its matching antigen is unknown.

Trimming shortened V by 11 bases and J by 5 bases, and 12 bases separated the two germline ends. The CDR3 consists of 11 residues. CDR1 and CDR2 from the germline V gene are MNHEY and SVGAGI. The chain joins TRBV6-5 to TRBJ1-2; D may be TRBD1 (6 bases). The receptor was isolated from a human donor with classical Hodgkin lymphoma. Sequences were derived from peripheral blood mononuclear cells (PBMCs), sampled at baseline. The chain's CDR3 is CAAWTVYGYTF. The CDR3 nucleotides read TGTGCCGCCTGGACAGTTTATGGCTACACCTTC.